A single sample gave rise to the 10 T cell receptor beta chains below, sequenced in a study of blood T cell repertoires in COVID-19. The data were produced by immunoSEQ multiplex PCR, yet TCRdb's version contains in-frame clones alone and is incomplete. This table has around 99,000 clones, under 95% appearing once. Sequencing used peripheral blood. The receptors here all came from a woman aged 30 to 39 with acute or convalescent COVID-19.

The chain has TRBV11-2 and TRBJ1-1; D is unresolved. Germline assignment: CDR1 SGHAT and CDR2 FQNNGV. The CDR3 runs 15 residues. Trimming removed 3 bases at V and 1 base at J, with 12 bases between. In nucleotides, the CDR3 is TGTGCCAGCAGCTTCGGAGGATATTCGAACACTGAAGCTTTCTTT. Protein product: CASSFGGYSNTEAFF.

The chain recombines TRBV7-2 with TRBJ2-7; D remains ambiguous. V was clipped by 5 bases and J by 3 bases, with 11 bases between them. The length of the CDR3 is 13 residues. Germline V lookup: CDR1 SGHTA, CDR2 FQGNSA. CDR3: CASSVPSVYEQYF. CDR3 sequence (DNA): TGTGCCAGCAGCGTACCTAGTGTCTACGAGCAGTACTTC. Full variable domain (rest looked up from reference TRBV7-2 and TRBJ2-7): GAGVSQSPSNKVTEKGKDVELRCDPISGHTALYWYRQSLGQGLEFLIYFQGNSAPDKSGLPSDRFSAERTGGSVSTLTIQRTQQEDSAVYLCASSVPSVYEQYFGPGTRLTVT.

This chain connects TRBV28 to TRBJ1-1; 7 bases line up with TRBD1. V was clipped by 6 bases and J by 0 bases; unmatched bases: 4. Per the germline V gene, CDR1 is MDHEN and CDR2 is SYDVKM. The CDR3 is 14 amino acids. CDR3 sequence reads: CASSPGTVNTEAFF. The CDR3 DNA reads TGTGCCAGCAGCCCCGGGACAGTGAACACTGAAGCTTTCTTT.

This clone is a singleton in its sample. The chain carries TRBV6-5 and TRBJ1-1, with 9 bases identical to TRBD1. Germline V lookup: CDR1 MNHEY, CDR2 SVGAGI. The CDR3 is 13 amino acids. The junction had 1 base not matched to a gene; V was cut back by 7 bases and J by 1 base. CDR3 sequence (DNA): TGTGCCAGCACGGGACAGGGGAACACTGAAGCTTTCTTT. Translation: CASTGQGNTEAFF.

This chain uses TRBV4-1 with TRBJ1-2; a possible D gene is TRBD1 (6 bases). The CDR3 runs 14 residues. The germline V gene has CDR1 MGHRA and CDR2 YSYEKL. V was pared by 0 bases and J by 6 bases, with 11 bases between. The CDR3 loop is CASSQDTGRDGYTF. For the CDR3, the DNA is TGCGCCAGCAGCCAAGATACAGGGCGGGATGGCTACACCTTC.

The chain employs TRBV28 and TRBJ2-4, with D maybe TRBD2 (5 bases). The CDR3 spans 14 residues. Looked up from germline, CDR1 is MDHEN and CDR2 is SYDVKM. Trimming cost V 3 bases and J 0 bases, with 6 bases left between them. The CDR3 nucleotides are TGTGCCAGCAGTTTGAGCGGAGCCAAAAACATTCAGTACTTC. Protein product: CASSLSGAKNIQYF.

DNA for the CDR3: TGTGCCAGTAGGATACCGGGAGGCAATCAGCCCCAGCATTTT. Residues: CASRIPGGNQPQHF. The chain has TRBV19 and TRBJ1-5; D ambiguous. Trimming took off 6 bases at V and 2 bases at J, with 11 bases between the two ends. The length of the CDR3 is 14 residues. Germline assignment: CDR1 LNHDA and CDR2 SQIVND (reference sequence).

This clone was counted once. The chain links TRBV11-3 to TRBJ1-1, with 12 positions matching TRBD1. V trimming: 3 bases; J trimming: 10 bases; junction bases outside the gene matches: 6. The germline V gene has CDR1 SGHNT and CDR2 YENEEA. The CDR3 loop spans 14 amino acids. The CDR3 region is CASSLGQGAYGAFF. In DNA form, the CDR3 reads TGTGCCAGCAGCTTGGGACAGGGGGCTTACGGAGCTTTCTTT. Full variable domain (rest looked up from reference TRBV11-3 and TRBJ1-1): EAGVVQSPRYKIIEKKQPVAFWCNPISGHNTLYWYLQNLGQGPELLIRYENEEAVDDSQLPKDRFSAERLKGVDSTLKIQPAELGDSAVYLCASSLGQGAYGAFFGQGTRLTVV.

This clone was seen more than once but under ten times. This chain connects TRBV9 to TRBJ1-4, with a tentative D call TRBD1 (5 bases). Per the germline V gene, CDR1 is SGDLS and CDR2 is YYNGEE. This CDR3 region has 15 residues. V shed 5 bases and J shed 6 bases, with 17 bases lying between them. The CDR3 nucleotides read TGTGCCAGCAGTGGAAGGGGAGGGAGCCATGAAAAACTGTTTTTT. Protein product: CASSGRGGSHEKLFF.

The chain uses TRBV7-3 and TRBJ2-1; 9 bases line up with TRBD1. Germline V gives CDR1 SGHTA, CDR2 FQGTGA. The CDR3 has 17 residues. The J segment lost 7 bases and the V segment lost 1 base, leaving 11 bases of the junction unmatched. CDR3 coding DNA: TGTGCCAGCAGCTTAATCCCCTTAACAGGGGGCAGAAATGAGCAGTTCTTC. The encoded protein is CASSLIPLTGGRNEQFF.